This is a list of T cell receptor beta chains from one sample in a study of OX40 agonist ivuxolimab in advanced cancers. Measured with immunoSEQ multiplex PCR; TCRdb has only the in-frame clones, and not every one. The sample carries approximately 89,000 clones, approximately 90% recorded once. The input for sequencing was CD4+ or CD8+ T cells sorted from blood, taken in a trial of the OX40 agonist ivuxolimab. These receptors came from an adult with an advanced solid tumor such as melanoma, head and neck, liver or kidney cancer. Both conserved end residues are part of each CDR3. The D gene is left open where the match is weak. Where a row states a size, it is once, few, many or the class of an expanded clone; other rows omit it.

>.|TRBV18|.|TRBJ2-5
CASSPTSQETQYF
TGTGCCAGCTCACCGACGAGCCAAGAGACCCAGTACTTC
>.|TRBV4-2|.|TRBJ1-2
CASSQEGGGPVDYGYTF
TGTGCCAGCAGCCAAGAAGGGGGGGGGCCGGTAGATTATGGCTACACCTTC
>.|TRBV5-6|.|TRBJ2-7
CASSFWAAYEQYF
TGTGCCAGCAGCTTTTGGGCAGCATACGAGCAGTACTTC
>once|TRBV30|.|TRBJ2-2
CAWSVQGTFTGELFF
TGTGCCTGGAGTGTACAAGGGACCTTCACCGGGGAGCTGTTTTTT
>.|TRBV2|.|TRBJ1-3
CASSEASWGSGNTIYF
TGTGCCAGCAGTGAAGCATCGTGGGGCTCTGGAAACACCATATATTTT
>.|TRBV6-5|TRBD1|TRBJ2-6
CASTFDRAGANVLTF
TGTGCCAGCACTTTCGACAGGGCTGGGGCCAACGTCCTGACTTTC
>.|TRBV6-1|TRBD1|TRBJ1-5
CASSEDRGNQPQHF
TGTGCCAGCAGTGAGGACAGGGGCAATCAGCCCCAGCATTTT
>.|TRBV21-1|.|TRBJ1-2
CASSGKGTANYGYTF
TGTGCCAGCAGCGGAAAAGGCACAGCTAACTATGGCTACACCTTC
>.|TRBV6-5|TRBD1|TRBJ1-1
CASSSGQGYTEAFF
TGTGCCAGCAGTTCCGGACAGGGGTACACTGAAGCTTTCTTT
>.|TRBV11-2|TRBD1|TRBJ2-1
CASSLAPGLDRVSYNEQFF
TGTGCCAGCAGCTTAGCCCCCGGGTTAGACAGGGTCTCCTACAATGAGCAGTTCTTC
>.|TRBV10-2|TRBD1|TRBJ2-7
CASRKGQGDYEQYF
TGCGCCAGCAGAAAAGGACAGGGGGACTACGAGCAGTACTTC
>.|TRBV7-8|.|TRBJ1-6
CASSSDLPHNSPLHF
TGTGCCAGCAGCTCGGACCTTCCTCATAATTCACCCCTCCACTTT
>once|TRBV6-5|.|TRBJ2-5
CASTSLKQETQYF
TGTGCCAGCACCTCTCTGAAGCAAGAGACCCAGTACTTC
>.|TRBV7-3|.|TRBJ1-2
CASSLREGYRDGSYTF
TGTGCCAGCAGCTTACGGGAGGGATACAGGGATGGTAGCTACACCTTC
>.|TRBV6-5|.|TRBJ1-2
CASSKDRTSYGYTF
TGTGCCAGCAGCAAGGACAGAACTTCCTATGGCTACACCTTC
>.|TRBV10-1|TRBD1|TRBJ1-5
CASSEPRDREVNQPQHF
TGCGCCAGCAGTGAGCCCAGAGACAGGGAGGTCAATCAGCCCCAGCATTTT
>few|TRBV6-6|TRBD2|TRBJ2-5
CASSTGAGGPVETQYF
TGTGCCAGCAGTACCGGAGCGGGGGGGCCGGTGGAGACCCAGTACTTC
>.|TRBV7-3|.|TRBJ1-2
CASSLGGEYGYTF
TGTGCCAGCAGCTTAGGCGGCGAATATGGCTACACCTTC
>.|TRBV5-1|.|TRBJ1-2
CASRLDTYGYTF
TGCGCCAGCAGGCTGGACACATATGGCTACACCTTC
>.|TRBV9|.|TRBJ2-3
CASSLGLSTDTQYF
TGTGCCAGCAGTCTAGGACTTAGCACAGATACGCAGTATTTT
>.|TRBV1|.|TRBJ2-3
CTSSLEPGADTDTQYF
TGCACCAGCAGCCTGGAGCCGGGGGCGGACACAGATACGCAGTATTTT
>.|TRBV15|.|TRBJ2-4
CATSRGTDLAKNIQYF
TGTGCCACCAGCAGAGGAACAGACTTAGCCAAAAACATTCAGTACTTC
>.|TRBV5-1|.|TRBJ2-1
CASSRESSYNEQFF
TGCGCCAGCAGCCGGGAGAGCTCCTACAATGAGCAGTTCTTC
>few|TRBV5-1|TRBD1|TRBJ1-4
CASSTWQGGPNEKLFF
TGCGCCAGCAGCACCTGGCAAGGGGGCCCTAATGAAAAACTGTTTTTT
>.|TRBV5-1|.|TRBJ2-7
CASSLASYEQYF
TGCGCCAGCAGCTTGGCTTCCTACGAGCAGTACTTC
>.|TRBV6-5|.|TRBJ1-2
CASSFAGRSRGYTF
TGTGCCAGCAGTTTTGCGGGAAGGTCTCGGGGCTACACCTTC
>.|TRBV6-4|.|TRBJ2-3
CASSESRGDTQYF
TGTGCCAGCAGTGAGAGCAGGGGCGATACGCAGTATTTT
>.|TRBV18|TRBD1|TRBJ2-5
CASSQGQSQETQYF
TGTGCCAGCTCCCAGGGACAGAGCCAAGAGACCCAGTACTTC
>.|TRBV6-5|TRBD1|TRBJ2-2
CASNKGGANTGELFF
TGTGCCAGCAATAAAGGGGGCGCGAACACCGGGGAGCTGTTTTTT
>.|TRBV5-1|.|TRBJ1-3
CASSPLDGSGNTIYF
TGCGCCAGCAGCCCGTTGGACGGCTCTGGAAACACCATATATTTT
>.|TRBV6-5|.|TRBJ1-1
CASTGAGLITEAFF
TGTGCCAGCACCGGGGCAGGGTTGATCACTGAAGCTTTCTTT
>.|TRBV6-5|.|TRBJ1-2
CASSSPYGYTF
TGTGCCAGCAGTTCCCCCTATGGCTACACCTTC
>.|TRBV7-4|.|TRBJ1-6
CASRRFGPLHF
TGTGCCAGCCGCCGTTTTGGGCCCCTCCACTTT
>.|TRBV9|TRBD2|TRBJ2-1
CASSVGTVASGDREQFF
TGTGCCAGCAGCGTAGGGACAGTGGCTAGCGGGGACCGTGAGCAGTTCTTC
>.|TRBV15|.|TRBJ1-3
CATSRAGTGNTIYF
TGTGCCACCAGCAGAGCAGGGACTGGAAACACCATATATTTT
>.|TRBV27|TRBD1|TRBJ1-2
CATGGSGNYGYTF
TGTGCCACAGGGGGCTCCGGAAACTATGGCTACACCTTC
>.|TRBV4-3|TRBD2|TRBJ2-2
CASSLERGGPTGELFF
TGCGCCAGCAGCCTAGAACGGGGGGGCCCCACCGGGGAGCTGTTTTTT
>.|TRBV27|TRBD2|TRBJ2-5
CASSLGLAFKETQYF
TGTGCCAGCAGTCTCGGACTAGCTTTCAAAGAGACCCAGTACTTC
>.|TRBV6-1|.|TRBJ1-6
CASRRGDNSPLHF
TGTGCCAGCAGGAGGGGCGATAATTCACCCCTCCACTTT
>.|TRBV25-1|TRBD1|TRBJ2-3
CASSDRTGGFTDTQYF
TGTGCCAGCAGTGACCGGACAGGGGGCTTCACAGATACGCAGTATTTT
>.|TRBV27|TRBD1|TRBJ2-3
CASRRDRGTDTQYF
TGTGCCAGCAGACGGGACAGGGGCACAGATACGCAGTATTTT
>.|TRBV5-4|.|TRBJ1-1
CASSLAGQGPEAFF
TGTGCCAGCAGCTTGGCAGGGCAAGGGCCTGAAGCTTTCTTT